This TCR beta chain is drawn from a study of T cell responses to AZD1222 COVID-19 vaccine. As concerns this clone: What it binds is unknown.

CDR3 length equals 15 residues. J was trimmed by 0 bases and V by 7 bases; bases with no gene match: 8. Germline V gives CDR1 LGHDT, CDR2 YNNKEL (reference sequence). Study results and caveats: Baseline testing showed seropositivity in only six AZD1222 recipients. Spike-specific TCR repertoires showed rising breadth and depth after two AZD1222 doses.

TCRdb's copy holds only in-frame clones and misses some; the assay was immunoSEQ multiplex PCR. The table includes about 120,000 clones, approximately 86% detected once. The source is an adult who received the AZD1222 COVID-19 vaccine. Source: peripheral blood, taken 28 days after the second AZD1222 dose. The J gene is TRBJ1-1, the V gene TRBV3-1 (or the pseudogene TRBV3-2); 7 bases align to TRBD1. CDR3 residues: CASTPYGTVNTEAFF. The CDR3 DNA reads as TGTGCCAGCACCCCGTACGGGACAGTGAACACTGAAGCTTTCTTT.